This paragraph covers one T cell receptor (beta chain) sequence. This specimen belongs to a study of cytotoxic CD8 clonotypes in ibrutinib-treated CLL. TCRdb's copy holds only in-frame clones and misses some; the assay was immunoSEQ multiplex PCR. Here the sample spans under 300,000 clones, around 76% being singletons. CDR1 LNHDA and CDR2 SQIVND come from the germline V gene (reference sequence). CDR3 size: 14 residues. J gave up 7 bases and V 8 bases, and 9 bases lay outside the gene matches. The rearrangement joins TRBV19 to TRBJ1-5; TRBD1 agrees at 9 bases. This sequence was found in a human donor with chronic lymphocytic leukemia. The sequenced sample was PBMCs, obtained at disease progression, from a patient treated with ibrutinib. CDR3: CASEIDRGVQPQHF. The CDR3 DNA follows: TGTGCCAGTGAAATAGACAGGGGGGTACAGCCCCAGCATTTT.